A selection of T cell receptor beta chains follows, all from one sample in a study of blood T cell repertoires in COVID-19. The table came from immunoSEQ multiplex PCR; TCRdb's copy has only in-frame clones and leaves some out. This sample yields roughly 120,000 clones, of which approximately 88% are seen a single time; approximately 0.77% belongs to the top ten. The sample was peripheral blood. These receptors were taken from a woman in her 70s with acute or convalescent COVID-19. Both conserved end residues are trimmed from each CDR3. Only part of the rows carry a size: once, few, many, or a class if the clone is expanded.

j_call | clone_size | v_call | cdr3_aa
TRBJ2-3 | . | TRBV12-3/TRBV12-4 | ASSPSRTDTQY
TRBJ2-2 | . | TRBV28 | ASMGSGLPFGELF
TRBJ1-5 | . | TRBV19 | ASKGQTAGQPQH
TRBJ2-1 | . | TRBV5-1 | ASSFGGDNEQF
TRBJ1-6 | . | TRBV27 | ASRMTGDSPLH
TRBJ1-1 | . | TRBV5-1 | ASKGVQGNTEAF
TRBJ1-6 | . | TRBV7-6 | ASSSDRPYNSPLH
TRBJ1-1 | . | TRBV11-2 | ASSQPGGNTEAF
TRBJ2-2 | . | TRBV27 | ASSLSQFGELF
TRBJ1-1 | . | TRBV7-3 | ASSLEVEMNTEAF
TRBJ2-7 | . | TRBV7-6 | ASSLSGGEQY
TRBJ1-4 | . | TRBV6-5 | ASSFTRDEKLF
TRBJ2-1 | . | TRBV7-3 | ASSLTSPGLAGLNEQF
TRBJ2-1 | . | TRBV11-3 | ASSLALAGSDEQF
TRBJ1-6 | . | TRBV9 | ASSVSGGGYANSPLH
TRBJ2-1 | . | TRBV3-1/TRBV3-2 | ASSQDPQRGYYNEQF
TRBJ1-5 | . | TRBV21-1 | ASSKGNDRGLNQPQH
TRBJ2-1 | once | TRBV5-1 | ASGREGSYNEQF
TRBJ1-5 | . | TRBV10-3 | AISELSNQPQH
TRBJ1-2 | . | TRBV19 | ASNLGQQYYGYT
TRBJ2-2 | . | TRBV30 | AWSVLAGPTGELF
TRBJ2-7 | . | TRBV5-4 | ASSLVPGLAENPTYEQY
TRBJ2-1 | . | TRBV18 | ASSGTGAYNEQF
TRBJ2-7 | once | TRBV29-1 | SVVRQGPPYEQY
TRBJ2-7 | . | TRBV7-9 | ASSVGAGEYEQY
TRBJ1-3 | . | TRBV6-1 | ASSDRAGNTIY
TRBJ2-7 | . | TRBV6-5 | ASRRGILSYEQY
TRBJ1-3 | . | TRBV5-5 | ASSLQTGVGNTIY
TRBJ1-2 | . | TRBV6-5 | ASRSSGTGDGYT
TRBJ1-2 | . | TRBV28 | ASRPNPGQFYGYT
TRBJ1-5 | . | TRBV5-1 | ASSSEPRDSYSNQPQH
TRBJ2-3 | . | TRBV19 | ASSTFTDTQY
TRBJ1-2 | . | TRBV3-1/TRBV3-2 | ASSQAVGSYGYT
TRBJ1-4 | . | TRBV9 | ASSLTTGTIPERLF
TRBJ2-7 | . | TRBV7-8 | ASSLDRNSYEQY
TRBJ1-3 | once | TRBV19 | ASSAGETPGNTIY
TRBJ2-7 | . | TRBV7-9 | ASSPTTQGNPEEQY
TRBJ1-6 | . | TRBV2 | ASLGGGADRVNSPLH
TRBJ2-5 | . | TRBV5-1 | ASSSQYGGQETQY
TRBJ1-5 | . | TRBV6-1 | ASSDHWESNQPQH
TRBJ2-5 | . | TRBV7-6 | ASSPNRLQETQY
TRBJ2-1 | . | TRBV19 | ASKLAGGAGDEQF
TRBJ1-2 | . | TRBV5-6 | ASRFRDRRLYGYT
TRBJ2-1 | few | TRBV5-1 | ASSLVGQGLF
TRBJ1-1 | . | TRBV3-1/TRBV3-2 | ASSQPRDRAVEAF
TRBJ2-1 | . | TRBV19 | ASSPGNEQF
TRBJ1-5 | once | TRBV6-1 | ASSEAAGGGNQPQH
TRBJ2-3 | . | TRBV5-8 | ASSLDRAADTQY
TRBJ2-6 | once | TRBV3-1/TRBV3-2 | ASSPVGAGANVLT
TRBJ1-3 | . | TRBV6-5 | ASRDSLSGNTIY
TRBJ2-5 | . | TRBV2 | ASSGQGAEETQY
TRBJ1-5 | . | TRBV19 | ASSAGIGSQPQH
TRBJ2-7 | . | TRBV20-1 | SASGGGSYEQY